A single T cell receptor beta chain is shown here with its context. The PCR contained 60 Vbeta and 13 Jbeta primers. Measured with immunoSEQ multiplex PCR; TCRdb has only the in-frame clones, and not every one. The sample lists some 86,000 clones; about 85% were seen once. The data belong to a study of cytomegalovirus exposure and HLA in healthy donors. From germline, CDR1 is MNHEY and CDR2 SVGAGI. This CDR3 has 16 amino acids. The TCR comes from a woman aged 35 to 49 in good health and CMV-seropositive. V and J are TRBV6-5 and TRBJ2-5; 8 bases match TRBD1. The DNA end lines up better with TRBJ2-7; the J call may be wrong. Sequenced material: PBMCs. CDR3 sequence: CASSYPRGQGRYEQYF. CDR3 DNA: TGTGCCAGCAGTTACCCACGCGGACAGGGAAGGTACGAGCAGTACTTC.